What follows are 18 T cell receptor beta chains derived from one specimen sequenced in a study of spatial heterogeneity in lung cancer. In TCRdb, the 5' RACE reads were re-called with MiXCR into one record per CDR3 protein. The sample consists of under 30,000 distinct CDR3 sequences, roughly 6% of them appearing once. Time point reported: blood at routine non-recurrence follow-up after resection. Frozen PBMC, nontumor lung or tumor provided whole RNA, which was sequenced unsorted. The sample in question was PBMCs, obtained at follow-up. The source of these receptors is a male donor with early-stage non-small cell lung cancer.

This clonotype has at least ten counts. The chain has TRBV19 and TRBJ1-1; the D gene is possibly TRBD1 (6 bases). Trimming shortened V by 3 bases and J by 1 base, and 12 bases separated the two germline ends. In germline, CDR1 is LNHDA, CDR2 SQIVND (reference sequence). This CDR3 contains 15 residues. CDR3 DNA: TGTGCCAGTAGTATCCCTGCGACAGGGAACACTGAAGCTTTCTTT. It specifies CASSIPATGNTEAFF.

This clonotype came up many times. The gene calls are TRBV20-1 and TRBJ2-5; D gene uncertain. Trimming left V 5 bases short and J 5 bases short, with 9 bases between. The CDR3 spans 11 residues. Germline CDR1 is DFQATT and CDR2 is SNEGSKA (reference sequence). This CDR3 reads CSADLIETQYF. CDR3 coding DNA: TGCAGTGCTGATCTGATTGAGACCCAGTACTTC.

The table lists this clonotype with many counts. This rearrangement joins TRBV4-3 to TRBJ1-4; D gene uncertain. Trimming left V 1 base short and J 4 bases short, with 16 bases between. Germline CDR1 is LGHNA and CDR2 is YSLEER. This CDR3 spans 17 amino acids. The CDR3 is CASSQASRARNNEKLFF. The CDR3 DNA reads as TGCGCCAGCAGCCAAGCCAGTCGTGCACGGAATAATGAAAAACTGTTTTTT.

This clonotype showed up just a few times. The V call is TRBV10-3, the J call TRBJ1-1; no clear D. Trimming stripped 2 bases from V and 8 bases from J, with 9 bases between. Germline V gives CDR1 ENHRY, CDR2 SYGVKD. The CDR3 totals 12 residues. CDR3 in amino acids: CAISEGVGEAFF. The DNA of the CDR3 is TGTGCCATCAGTGAGGGGGTAGGGGAAGCTTTCTTT.

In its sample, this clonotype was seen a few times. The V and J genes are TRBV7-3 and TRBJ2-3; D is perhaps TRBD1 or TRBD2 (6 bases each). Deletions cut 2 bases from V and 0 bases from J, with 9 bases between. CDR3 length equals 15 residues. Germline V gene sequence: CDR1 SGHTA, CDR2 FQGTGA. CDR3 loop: CASSLGGLSTDTQYF. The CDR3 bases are TGTGCCAGCAGCTTAGGGGGGCTAAGCACAGATACGCAGTATTTT.

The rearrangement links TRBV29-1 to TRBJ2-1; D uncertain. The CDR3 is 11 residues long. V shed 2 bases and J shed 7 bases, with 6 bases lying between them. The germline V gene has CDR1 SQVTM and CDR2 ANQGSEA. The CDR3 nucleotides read TGCAGCGTTGAACGGGTTAATGAGCAGTTCTTC. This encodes CSVERVNEQFF.

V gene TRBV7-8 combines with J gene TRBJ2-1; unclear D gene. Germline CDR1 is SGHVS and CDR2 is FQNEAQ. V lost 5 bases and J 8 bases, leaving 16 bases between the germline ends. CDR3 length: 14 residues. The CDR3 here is CASSVDGPLDEQFF. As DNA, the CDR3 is TGTGCCAGCAGCGTAGACGGACCCCTTGATGAGCAGTTCTTC. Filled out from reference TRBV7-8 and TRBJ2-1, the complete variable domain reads GAGVSQSPRYKVAKRGQDVALRCDPISGHVSLFWYQQALGQGPEFLTYFQNEAQLDKSGLPSDRFFAERPEGSVSTLKIQRTQQEDSAVYLCASSVDGPLDEQFFGPGTRLTVL.

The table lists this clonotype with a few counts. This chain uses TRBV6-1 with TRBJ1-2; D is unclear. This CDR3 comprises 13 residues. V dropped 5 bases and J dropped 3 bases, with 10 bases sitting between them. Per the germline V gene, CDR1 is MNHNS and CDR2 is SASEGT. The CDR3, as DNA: TGTGCCAGCAGTAACTCTTGGGACTATGGCTACACCTTC. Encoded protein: CASSNSWDYGYTF.

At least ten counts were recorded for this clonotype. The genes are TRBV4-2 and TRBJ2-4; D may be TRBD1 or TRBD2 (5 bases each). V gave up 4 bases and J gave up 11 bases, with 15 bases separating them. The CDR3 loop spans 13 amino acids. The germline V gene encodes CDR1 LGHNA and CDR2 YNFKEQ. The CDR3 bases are TGTGCCAGCAGCCCGGAAGGGACCCCGCTTCAGTACTTC. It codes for CASSPEGTPLQYF.

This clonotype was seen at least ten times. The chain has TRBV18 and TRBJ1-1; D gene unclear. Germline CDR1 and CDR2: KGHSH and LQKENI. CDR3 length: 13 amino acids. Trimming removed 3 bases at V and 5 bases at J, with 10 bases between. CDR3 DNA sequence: TGTGCCAGCTCACCTTCAAAGGATACTGAAGCTTTCTTT. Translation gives CASSPSKDTEAFF.

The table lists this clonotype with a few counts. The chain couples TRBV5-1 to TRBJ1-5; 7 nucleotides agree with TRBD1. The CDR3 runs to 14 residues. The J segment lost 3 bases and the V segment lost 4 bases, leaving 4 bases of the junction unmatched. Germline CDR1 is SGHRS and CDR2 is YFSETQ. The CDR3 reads CASSPGTANQPQHF. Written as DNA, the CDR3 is TGCGCCAGCAGCCCTGGGACAGCCAATCAGCCCCAGCATTTT.

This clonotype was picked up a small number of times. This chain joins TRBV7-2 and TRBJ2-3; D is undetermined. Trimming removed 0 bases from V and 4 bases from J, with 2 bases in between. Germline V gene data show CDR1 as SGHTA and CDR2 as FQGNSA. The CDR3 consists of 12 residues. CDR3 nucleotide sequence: TGTGCCAGCAGCTTAGCGTCAGATACGCAGTATTTT. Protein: CASSLASDTQYF. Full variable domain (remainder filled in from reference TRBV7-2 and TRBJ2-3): GAGVSQSPSNKVTEKGKDVELRCDPISGHTALYWYRQSLGQGLEFLIYFQGNSAPDKSGLPSDRFSAERTGGSVSTLTIQRTQQEDSAVYLCASSLASDTQYFGPGTRLTVL.

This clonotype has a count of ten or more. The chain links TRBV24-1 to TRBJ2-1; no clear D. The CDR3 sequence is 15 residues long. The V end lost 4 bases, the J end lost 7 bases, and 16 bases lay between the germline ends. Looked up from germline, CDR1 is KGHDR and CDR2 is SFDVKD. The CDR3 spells CATSDSHRAFNEQFF. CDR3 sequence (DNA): TGTGCCACCAGTGACTCCCACCGGGCCTTTAATGAGCAGTTCTTC.

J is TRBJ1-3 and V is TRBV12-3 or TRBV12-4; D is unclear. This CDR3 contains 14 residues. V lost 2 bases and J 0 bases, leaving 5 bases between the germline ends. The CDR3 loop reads CASSLWGSGNTIYF. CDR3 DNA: TGTGCCAGCAGTTTATGGGGCTCTGGAAACACCATATATTTT.

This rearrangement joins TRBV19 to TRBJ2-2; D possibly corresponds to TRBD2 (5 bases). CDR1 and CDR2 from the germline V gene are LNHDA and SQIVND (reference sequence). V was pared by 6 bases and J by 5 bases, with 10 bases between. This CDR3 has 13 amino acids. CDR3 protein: CASRDSPTGELFF. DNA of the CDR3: TGTGCCAGTAGGGACTCCCCTACCGGGGAGCTGTTTTTT.

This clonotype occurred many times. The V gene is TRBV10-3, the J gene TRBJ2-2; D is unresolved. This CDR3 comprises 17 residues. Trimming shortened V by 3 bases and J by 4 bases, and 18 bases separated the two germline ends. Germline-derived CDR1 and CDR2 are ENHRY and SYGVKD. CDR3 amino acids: CAISDVPPYPTTGELFF. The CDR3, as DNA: TGTGCCATCAGTGACGTCCCCCCCTACCCCACCACCGGGGAGCTGTTTTTT.

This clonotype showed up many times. The CDR3 loop is CASSLAGGGNYNEQFF. In DNA, the CDR3 is TGCGCCAGCAGCTTGGCGGGGGGCGGGAACTACAATGAGCAGTTCTTC. The chain uses TRBV5-1 and TRBJ2-1; maybe TRBD2 (7 bases). Germline loops: CDR1 SGHRS, CDR2 YFSETQ. The CDR3 runs to 16 residues. V lost 0 bases and J lost 3, with 13 bases in between.

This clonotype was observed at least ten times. CDR3 nucleotides: TGTGCCAGCAGCCAAAACAGGGGGGGCTACAATGAGCAGTTCTTC. Translating gives CASSQNRGGYNEQFF. V and J are TRBV6-5 and TRBJ2-1; TRBD1 is a possible D gene (8 bases). CDR1 and CDR2 (germline): MNHEY, SVGAGI. The CDR3 loop spans 15 amino acids. Trimming removed 6 bases at V and 3 bases at J, with 15 bases between.